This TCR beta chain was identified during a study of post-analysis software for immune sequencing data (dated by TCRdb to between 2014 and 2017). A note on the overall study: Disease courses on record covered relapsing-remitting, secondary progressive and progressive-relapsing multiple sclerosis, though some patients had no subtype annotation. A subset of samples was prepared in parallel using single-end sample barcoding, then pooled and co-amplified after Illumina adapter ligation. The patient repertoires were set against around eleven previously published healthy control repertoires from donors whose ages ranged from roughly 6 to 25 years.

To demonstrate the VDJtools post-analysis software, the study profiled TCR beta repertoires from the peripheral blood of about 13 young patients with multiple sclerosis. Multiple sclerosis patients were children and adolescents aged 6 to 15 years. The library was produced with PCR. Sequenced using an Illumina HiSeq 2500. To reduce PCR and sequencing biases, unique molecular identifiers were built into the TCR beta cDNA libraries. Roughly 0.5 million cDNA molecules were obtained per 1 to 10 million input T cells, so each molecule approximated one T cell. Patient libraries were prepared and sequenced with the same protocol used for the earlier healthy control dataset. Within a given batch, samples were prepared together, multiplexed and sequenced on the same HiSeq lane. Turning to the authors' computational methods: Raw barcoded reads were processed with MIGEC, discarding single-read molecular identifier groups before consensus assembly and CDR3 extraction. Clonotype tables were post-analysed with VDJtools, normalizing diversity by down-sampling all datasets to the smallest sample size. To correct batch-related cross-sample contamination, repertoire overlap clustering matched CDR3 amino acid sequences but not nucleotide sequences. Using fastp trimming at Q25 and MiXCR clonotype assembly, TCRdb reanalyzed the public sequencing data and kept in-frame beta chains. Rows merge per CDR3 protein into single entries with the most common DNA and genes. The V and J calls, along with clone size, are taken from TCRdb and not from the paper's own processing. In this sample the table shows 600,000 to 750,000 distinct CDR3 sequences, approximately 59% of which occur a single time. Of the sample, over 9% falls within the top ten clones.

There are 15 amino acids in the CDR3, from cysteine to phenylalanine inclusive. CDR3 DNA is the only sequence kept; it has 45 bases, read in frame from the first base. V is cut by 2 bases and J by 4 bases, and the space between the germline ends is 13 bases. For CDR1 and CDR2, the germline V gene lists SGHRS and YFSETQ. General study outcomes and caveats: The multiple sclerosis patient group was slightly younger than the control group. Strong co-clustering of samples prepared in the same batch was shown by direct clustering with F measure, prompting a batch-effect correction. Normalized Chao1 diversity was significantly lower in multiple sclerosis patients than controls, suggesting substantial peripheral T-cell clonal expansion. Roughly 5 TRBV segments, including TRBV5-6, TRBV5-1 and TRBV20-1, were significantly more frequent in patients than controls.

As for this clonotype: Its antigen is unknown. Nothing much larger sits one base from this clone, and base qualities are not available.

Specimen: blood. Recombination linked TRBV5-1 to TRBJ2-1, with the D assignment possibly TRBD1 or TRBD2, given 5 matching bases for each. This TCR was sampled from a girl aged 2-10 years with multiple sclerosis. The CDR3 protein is CASSFGDGQYNEQFF. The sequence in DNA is TGCGCCAGCAGCTTCGGGGACGGCCAGTACAATGAGCAGTTCTTC.